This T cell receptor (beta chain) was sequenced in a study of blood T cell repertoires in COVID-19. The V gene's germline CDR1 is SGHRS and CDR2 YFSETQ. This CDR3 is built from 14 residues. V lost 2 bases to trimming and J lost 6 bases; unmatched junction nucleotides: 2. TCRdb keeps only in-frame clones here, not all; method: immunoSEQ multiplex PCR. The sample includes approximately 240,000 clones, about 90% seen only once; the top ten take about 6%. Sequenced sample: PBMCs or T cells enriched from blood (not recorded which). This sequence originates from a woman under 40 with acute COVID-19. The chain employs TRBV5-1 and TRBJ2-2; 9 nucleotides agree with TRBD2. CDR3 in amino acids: CASSLLAGAGELFF. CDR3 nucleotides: TGCGCCAGCAGCTTATTAGCGGGAGCCGGGGAGCTGTTTTTT.